This T cell receptor beta chain was sequenced in a study of tumour-infiltrating T cells in Burkitt lymphoma. At the level of the study: Repertoire clonality predicted overall and progression-free survival.

CDR1 SGHKS and CDR2 YYEKEE come from the germline V gene (reference sequence). With V trimmed by 2 bases and J by 3 bases, 3 bases remained unmatched. CDR3 length: 15 amino acids. Assay: immunoSEQ multiplex PCR; the TCRdb copy retains only in-frame clones and omits some. In the table there are 13,000 to 15,000 clones, 75% of which are singletons. This TCR came from a human donor with diffuse large B-cell lymphoma. The chain couples TRBV5-5 to TRBJ1-5; the match to TRBD1 covers 9 bases. Sequenced: tumor tissue. CDR3 in amino acids: CASSFRTGVNQPQHF. The CDR3 nucleotides read TGTGCCAGCAGCTTCAGGACAGGGGTCAATCAGCCCCAGCATTTT.